This TCR beta chain was obtained from a study of early T cells in non-severe SARS-CoV-2 infection. In its sample, this clonotype was seen many times. Unique molecular identifiers were affixed to single, distinct cDNA molecules. In TCRdb, the 5' RACE reads were re-called with MiXCR into one record per CDR3 protein. The data show about 36,000 distinct CDR3 sequences, less than 7.5% seen once. The CDR3 runs to 14 residues. Trimming shortened V by 5 bases and J by 4 bases, and 15 bases separated the two germline ends. Germline lookup yields CDR1 SGHDT and CDR2 YYEEEE. The clonotype was recovered from an adult who was a healthcare worker with PCR-confirmed SARS-CoV-2 infection or an uninfected control (not recorded which). The input for sequencing was whole blood, taken at baseline. The rearrangement uses TRBV5-6 and TRBJ1-1; D possibly corresponds to TRBD1 (6 bases). CDR3 amino acids: CASSGGLRGTEAFF. The CDR3 DNA follows: TGTGCCAGCAGTGGGGGGCTGCGGGGCACTGAAGCTTTCTTT.